This T cell receptor beta chain was sequenced in a study of cytomegalovirus exposure and HLA in healthy donors (dated by TCRdb to 2017 to 2019). Regarding the study in general: According to a later analysis, the 100 to 150 validation repertoires were produced on the same platform as the 700 or so repertoires of the first cohort. The study aimed to test whether signatures of past pathogen exposure could be identified by cataloging public T cell receptors. High-throughput TCR immunosequencing, statistical association of individual TCRs with disease status, and machine learning were combined to predict cytomegalovirus infection status. In addition to the first cohort of 666 subjects, a separate validation cohort of 120 different subjects was used.

General conclusions and limits of the study: The validation cohort had no HLA typing available for a later analysis, so co-occurrence within that cohort was assessed over all 110 or so repertoires. Subsequent analysis determined that TCRs grouped into clusters in the first cohort also showed a tendency toward co-occurrence across the roughly 120 validation repertoires, and about 94% of cluster scores exceeded 0. A few of the identified cytomegalovirus-associated TCR beta chains were confirmed in vitro to be specific for cytomegalovirus antigens. While some public TCRs were present in many individuals, most TCR sequences turned up only very rarely across donors. The classifier was reported to diagnose cytomegalovirus status with high specificity and sensitivity in both the original cohort and the validation cohort. The authors suggested that the approach could potentially be generalized to other disease states and immunological phenotypes. A total of 150 or so TCR beta chains were listed by the study as associated with cytomegalovirus.

As concerns this clone: Its specific antigen is unknown. Base qualities were left out, and no much larger clone turns up one base away.

To prepare the library, the immunoSEQ multiplex PCR assay was applied. Per the source publication's procedure: A statistical classification framework was developed to diagnose cytomegalovirus status using the catalog of TCR beta chain sequences. TCRdb obtained this table from immuneACCESS and retained in-frame rearrangements with V and J assigned. These tables miss some clones; where compared with another copy, unresolved V genes account for less than half of the shortfall, and the remainder is unexplained. From that table come the V and J calls and clone size; the DNA was used to work out D and trimming. A total of roughly 100,000 clones appear in this sample, 70% to 90% of them only once. Over 3% of the sample is taken by the ten largest. The donors belonged to the validation cohort of about 120 subjects, which was separate from the roughly 670-subject first cohort. From a lookup of the germline V gene, CDR1 and CDR2 are SGHAT and FQNNGV. Including the terminal cysteine and phenylalanine, the CDR3 comprises 18 residues. CDR3 DNA is the only sequence kept; it has 54 bases, read in frame from the first base. Between the V and J ends, shortened by 4 bases and 2 bases respectively, the junction contains 23 bases.

Sequenced material: PBMCs. The rearranged chain carries TRBV11-2 and TRBJ1-2; the D gene remains uncertain. The TCR comes from a woman between 18 and 30 years old in good health and CMV-seropositive. The CDR3 is CASSSGKKAFKGNYGYTF. In nucleotides, the sequence is TGTGCCAGCAGCTCGGGGAAAAAGGCCTTTAAGGGAAACTATGGCTACACCTTC.